Listed below are T cell receptor beta chains from one sample, sequenced in a study of CD8 T cells in ankylosing spondylitis. MiXCR was run by TCRdb on the 5' RACE reads, yielding one entry per CDR3 protein. The sample consists of more than 500,000 distinct CDR3 sequences, 5.3% of them appearing once. The material sequenced was blood, either unsorted or a sorted T cell fraction (not recorded which). These receptors came from a male donor with ankylosing spondylitis. Each CDR3 is given with its conserved first and last residue. A D gene is named only where the DNA matches it firmly. Rows may omit the clone size; those that give it use once, few, many or a size class.

>TRBV10-3|NA|TRBJ1-5|many
TGTGCCATCAGCTCAGGAGCTAGCAATCAGCCCCAGCATTTT
CAISSGASNQPQHF
>TRBV20-1|NA|TRBJ1-1|many
TGCAGTGCAGAGGAGGGGATGAACACTGAAGCTTTCTTT
CSAEEGMNTEAFF
>TRBV18|TRBD1|TRBJ1-1|many
TGCGCCAGCAGCCCTACGACAGGGGATACTGAAGCTTTCTTT
CASSPTTGDTEAFF
>TRBV5-5|TRBD1|TRBJ2-7|many
TGTGCCAGCAGGCAACAGGGGGTAAGCTCCTACGAGCAGTACTTC
CASRQQGVSSYEQYF
>TRBV27|NA|TRBJ2-4|many
TGTGCCAGCAGTTTATCGTCTTACGGAGCCAAAAACATTCAGTACTTC
CASSLSSYGAKNIQYF
>TRBV4-3|NA|TRBJ2-7|many
TGCGCCAGCAGCCTGGGTAGGGGGGGGTTTGTCGACGAGCAGTACTTC
CASSLGRGGFVDEQYF
>TRBV10-3|TRBD1|TRBJ2-7|many
TGTGCCAGCGGGAATGGGGACAGGGAAGGTGAGCAGTACTTC
CASGNGDREGEQYF
>TRBV14|NA|TRBJ2-2|NA
TGTGCCAGCAGCCAAGAACAGGGTACCGGGGAGCTGTTTTTT
CASSQEQGTGELFF
>TRBV7-8|NA|TRBJ1-5|many
TGTGCCAGCAGCTTAGGAGGGTTTCAGCCCCAGCATTTT
CASSLGGFQPQHF
>TRBV19|NA|TRBJ1-2|many
TGTGCCAGTAGTATAGGACGTGGCTACACCTTC
CASSIGRGYTF
>TRBV7-6|TRBD1|TRBJ2-5|many
TGTGCCAGCAGCTTATATACAGGGGAGTTAGAGACCCAGTACTTC
CASSLYTGELETQYF
>TRBV7-2|NA|TRBJ1-5|many
TGTGCCAGCAGCTTAGCTCGGCCGGGTCAGCCCCAGCATTTT
CASSLARPGQPQHF
>TRBV12-3/TRBV12-4|NA|TRBJ1-2|many
TGTGCCAGCCGGTTCTCCGGCGTATCCGGCTACACCTTC
CASRFSGVSGYTF
>TRBV5-1|TRBD2|TRBJ2-5|many
TGCGCCAGCAGCTTGGCGTTAGCGGGTAGTGAGACCCAGTACTTC
CASSLALAGSETQYF
>TRBV6-5|NA|TRBJ1-6|many
TGTGCCAGCAGTTTAGGGGCAACAGGGTTCGATAATTCACCCCTCCACTTT
CASSLGATGFDNSPLHF
>TRBV24-1|TRBD1|TRBJ2-1|many
TGTGCCACCAGTGACTATAAGACAGGGGGCGCGGGGGCCAATGAGCAGTTCTTC
CATSDYKTGGAGANEQFF
>TRBV18|NA|TRBJ2-5|many
TGTGCCAGCTCACCAGGGGACCAAGAGACCCAGTACTTC
CASSPGDQETQYF
>TRBV7-2|TRBD2|TRBJ2-5|few
TGTGCCAGCAGCTTAGAGGGCGGGAGCGGTCTTCAGACCCAGTACTTC
CASSLEGGSGLQTQYF
>TRBV6-5|NA|TRBJ2-7|many
TGTGCCAGCAGTTACTCGACCAGCCACTACGAGCAGTACTTC
CASSYSTSHYEQYF
>TRBV12-3/TRBV12-4|NA|TRBJ1-5|many
TGTGCCAGCAGTTTACGGGGCGCGGCAGGCCATCAGCCCCAGCATTTT
CASSLRGAAGHQPQHF
>TRBV4-3|TRBD2|TRBJ2-3|many
TGCGCCAGCAGCAAAAGCGGGGGATACACAGATACGCAGTATTTT
CASSKSGGYTDTQYF
>TRBV4-1|NA|TRBJ1-4|NA
TGCGCCAGCAGCCCCAAACCCCTGGGGCCAGCAGAAAAACTGTTTTTT
CASSPKPLGPAEKLFF
>TRBV4-2|TRBD1|TRBJ1-2|many
TGTGCCAGCAGCCAAACCCAACAGGGGAACTATGGCTACACCTTC
CASSQTQQGNYGYTF
>TRBV29-1|NA|TRBJ2-1|many
TGCAGCGCGGAGGGAGATTGGAATGAGCAGTTCTTC
CSAEGDWNEQFF
>TRBV7-2|NA|TRBJ1-5|many
TGTGCCAGCAGCCTTACAGACCGCCAGCATTTT
CASSLTDRQHF
>TRBV21-1|NA|TRBJ2-7|many
TGTGCCAGCAGCAAAGAAGCAAATTCCTACGAGCAGTACTTC
CASSKEANSYEQYF
>TRBV27|NA|TRBJ1-1|many
TGTGCCAGCAGTTTACGCAGGGTTACTGAAGCTTTCTTT
CASSLRRVTEAFF
>TRBV4-2|NA|TRBJ1-2|many
TGTGCCAGCAGCCATGCCGGGGGCGCAGGCTACACCTTC
CASSHAGGAGYTF
>TRBV2|TRBD2|TRBJ2-1|many
TGTGCCAGCAGTGAGGTGGCTAGCGGGGGGTCCTACAATGAGCAGTTCTTC
CASSEVASGGSYNEQFF
>TRBV6-2/TRBV6-3|NA|TRBJ1-1|many
TGTGCCAGCAGTTCTAGGGAGAACACTGAAGCTTTCTTT
CASSSRENTEAFF
>TRBV6-1|NA|TRBJ1-5|few
TGTGCCAGCAGCGATGAAACGGGAGGACGGAGCAATCAGCCCCAGCATTTT
CASSDETGGRSNQPQHF
>TRBV20-1|TRBD2|TRBJ2-3|many
TGCAGTGCTAGAGTGATCCTAGCGGGCACAGATACGCAGTATTTT
CSARVILAGTDTQYF
>TRBV3-1|TRBD2|TRBJ2-1|many
TGTGCCAGCAGCCCCACCCTAGCGGGGGGCCTCTACAATGAGCAGTTCTTC
CASSPTLAGGLYNEQFF
>TRBV5-1|NA|TRBJ2-7|many
TGCGCCAGCAGCTTTGACCCCTCGGGCGAGCAGTACTTC
CASSFDPSGEQYF
>TRBV11-2|NA|TRBJ2-2|NA
TGTGCCAGCAGCTTAGTTATGGCTGACGAGGAGCTGTTTTTT
CASSLVMADEELFF
>TRBV2|NA|TRBJ2-3|many
TGTGCCACCAGACGACTGAGCACAGATACGCAGTATTTT
CATRRLSTDTQYF
>TRBV5-1|NA|TRBJ2-2|NA
TGCGCCAGCAGCATGCGGACGGCGAACACCGGGGAGCTGTTTTTT
CASSMRTANTGELFF